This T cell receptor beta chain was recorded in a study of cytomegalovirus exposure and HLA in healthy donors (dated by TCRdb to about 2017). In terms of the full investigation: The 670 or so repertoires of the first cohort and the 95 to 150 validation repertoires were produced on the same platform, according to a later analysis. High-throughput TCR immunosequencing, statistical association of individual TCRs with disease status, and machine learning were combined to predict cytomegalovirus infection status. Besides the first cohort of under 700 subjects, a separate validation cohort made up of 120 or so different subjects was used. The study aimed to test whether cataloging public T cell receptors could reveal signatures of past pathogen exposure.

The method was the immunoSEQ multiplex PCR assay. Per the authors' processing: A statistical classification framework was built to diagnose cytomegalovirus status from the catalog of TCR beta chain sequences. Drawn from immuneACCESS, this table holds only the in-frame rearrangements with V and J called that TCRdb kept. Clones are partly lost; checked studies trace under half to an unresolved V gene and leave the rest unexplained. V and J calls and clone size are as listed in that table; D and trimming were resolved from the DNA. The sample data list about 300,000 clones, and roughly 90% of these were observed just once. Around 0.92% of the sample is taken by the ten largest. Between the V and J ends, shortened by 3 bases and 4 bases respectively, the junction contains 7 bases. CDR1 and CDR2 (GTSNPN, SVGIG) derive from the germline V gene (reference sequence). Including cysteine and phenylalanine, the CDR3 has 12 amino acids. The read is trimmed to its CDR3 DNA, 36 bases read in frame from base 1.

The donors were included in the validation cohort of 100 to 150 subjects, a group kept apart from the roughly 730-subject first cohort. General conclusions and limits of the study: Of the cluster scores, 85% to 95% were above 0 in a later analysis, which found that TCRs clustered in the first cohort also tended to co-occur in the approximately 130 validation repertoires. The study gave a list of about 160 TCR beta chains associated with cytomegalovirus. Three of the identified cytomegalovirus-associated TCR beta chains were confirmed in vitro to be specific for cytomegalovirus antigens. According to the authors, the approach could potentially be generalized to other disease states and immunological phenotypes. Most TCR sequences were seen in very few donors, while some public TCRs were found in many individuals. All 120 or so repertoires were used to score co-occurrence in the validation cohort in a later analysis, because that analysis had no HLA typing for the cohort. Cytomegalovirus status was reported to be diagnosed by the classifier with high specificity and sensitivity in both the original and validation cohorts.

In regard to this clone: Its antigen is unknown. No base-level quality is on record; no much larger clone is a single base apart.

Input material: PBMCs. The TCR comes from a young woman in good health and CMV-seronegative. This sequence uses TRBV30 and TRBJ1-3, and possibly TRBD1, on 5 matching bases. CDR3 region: CAWSPGGNTIYF. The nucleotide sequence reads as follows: TGTGCCTGGAGCCCAGGGGGAAACACCATATATTTT. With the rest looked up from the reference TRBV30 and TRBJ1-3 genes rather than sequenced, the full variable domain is SQTIHQWPATLVQPVGSPLSLECTVEGTSNPNLYWYRQAAGRGLQLLFYSVGIGQISSEVPQNLSASRPQDRQFILSSKKLLLSDSGFYLCAWSPGGNTIYFGEGSWLTVV.